The text below deals with one T cell receptor beta chain. The V gene lost 6 bases and the J gene lost 4 bases, with 10 bases spanning the gap. The CDR3 runs to 12 residues. The entry originates in a study of blood T cell repertoires in COVID-19. Repertoires were generated with immunoSEQ multiplex PCR, while TCRdb's copy carries only in-frame clones and drops some. Here the sample spans 150,000 to 200,000 clones, around nine tenths being singletons. V and J are TRBV12-3 or TRBV12-4 and TRBJ2-7; D uncertain. The sample taken for sequencing was peripheral blood. The sequence was collected from a woman between 65 and 79 years old with COVID-19, enrolled during active disease. The CDR3 protein is CASSLTQYEQYF. In DNA, the CDR3 is TGTGCCAGCAGCCTCACACAATACGAGCAGTACTTC.